This T cell receptor (beta chain) emerged from a study of T cell changes during pregnancy in multiple sclerosis (dated by TCRdb to the late 2010s). In terms of the full investigation: The study looked at changes in the T cell repertoire across pregnancy in women with multiple sclerosis.

V is clipped by 2 bases and J by 3 bases, and the sequence between their germline boundaries is 8 bases long. CDR1 and CDR2, per the germline V gene, are MGHRA and YSYEKL. The CDR3 starts with the cysteine, ends with the phenylalanine, and has 13 residues. The only DNA kept is the CDR3, 39 bases in frame from the first base. Receptors were amplified or captured by the immunoSEQ multiplex PCR assay. TCRdb re-hosts the immuneACCESS table, in-frame sequences only. Its copies lack some clones; in the studies checked, an unresolved V gene accounts for under half of them, and the cause for the rest is not known. The sample has about 100,000 clones on record, approximately 94% of them singletons. Clones ranked in the top ten supply less than 1% of the sample. Note on this clone: Its cognate antigen has yet to be identified. No base quality values were provided; no much bigger clone lies one nucleotide off.

The material was peripheral blood, obtained after pregnancy. The chain uses TRBV4-1 and TRBJ2-7; D gene: possibly TRBD2, on 6 matching bases. This TCR came from a female donor with multiple sclerosis, enrolled in a pregnancy study. The CDR3 region: CASSQTGSYEQYF. Here is the DNA: TGCGCCAGCAGCCAAACCGGGAGCTACGAGCAGTACTTC.